The T cell receptor beta chain described here comes from a study of control samples from healthy donors and cancer patients. The protocol was immunoSEQ multiplex PCR, while the TCRdb copy is restricted to in-frame clones and leaves out a portion. The sample carries some 110,000 clones, around 90% recorded once. This clone was seen only a few times. The receptor comes from a woman between 65 and 79 years old in good health. Sequencing used blood.

CDR3 nucleotide sequence: TGTGCCAGCAGCTTGGCCGCTGGCAAAGTCTATGGCTACACCTTC. It encodes CASSLAAGKVYGYTF. The J gene is TRBJ1-2, the V gene TRBV5-8; D remains unclear. The germline gives CDR1 SGHTS, CDR2 YDEGEE. The CDR3 runs 15 residues. The V end was cut by 0 bases, the J end by 4 bases, with 13 bases between.